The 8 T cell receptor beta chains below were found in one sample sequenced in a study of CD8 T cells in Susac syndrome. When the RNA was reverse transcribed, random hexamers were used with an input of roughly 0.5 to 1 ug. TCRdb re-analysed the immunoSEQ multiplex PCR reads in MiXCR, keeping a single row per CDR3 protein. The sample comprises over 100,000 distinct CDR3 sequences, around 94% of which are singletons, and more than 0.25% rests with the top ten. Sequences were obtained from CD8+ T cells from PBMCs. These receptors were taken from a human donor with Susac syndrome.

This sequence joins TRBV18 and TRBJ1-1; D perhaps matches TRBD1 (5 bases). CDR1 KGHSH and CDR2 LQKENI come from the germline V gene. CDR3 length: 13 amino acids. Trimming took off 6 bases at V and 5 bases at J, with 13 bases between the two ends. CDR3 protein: CASSPGWGTEAFF. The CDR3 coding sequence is TGTGCCAGCTCGCCGGGTTGGGGGACTGAAGCTTTCTTT.

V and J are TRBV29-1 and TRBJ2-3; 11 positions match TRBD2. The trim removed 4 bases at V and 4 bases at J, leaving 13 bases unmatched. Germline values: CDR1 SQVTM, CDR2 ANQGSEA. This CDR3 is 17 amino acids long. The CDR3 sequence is CSVGGSGGATSPDTQYF. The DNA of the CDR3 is TGCAGCGTTGGAGGTAGCGGGGGGGCAACTAGTCCAGATACGCAGTATTTT.

The CDR3 region is CATGYGYTF. The CDR3 DNA reads as TGTGCCACCGGGTATGGCTACACCTTC. The gene calls are TRBV5-8 and TRBJ1-2; D is uncertain. Germline CDR1 is SGHTS and CDR2 is YDEGEE. The V gene lost 9 bases and the J gene lost 5 bases, with 5 bases spanning the gap. The CDR3 has 9 amino acids.

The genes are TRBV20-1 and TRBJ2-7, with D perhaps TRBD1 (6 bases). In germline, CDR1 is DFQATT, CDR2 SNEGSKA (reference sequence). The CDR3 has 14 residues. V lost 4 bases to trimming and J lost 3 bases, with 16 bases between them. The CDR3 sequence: CSAIDETGRYEQYF. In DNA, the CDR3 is TGCAGTGCTATCGACGAGACAGGCCGCTACGAGCAGTACTTC.

The CDR3 protein is CASSSSPGTYGYTF. CDR3 bases: TGTGCCAGCAGCTCTTCCCCAGGGACCTATGGCTACACCTTC. The chain recombines TRBV5-4 with TRBJ1-2; tentative D call: TRBD1 (5 bases). The germline V gene encodes CDR1 SGHNT and CDR2 YYREEE (reference sequence). The CDR3 is made up of 14 amino acids. V lost 3 bases and J lost 4, with 13 bases in between.

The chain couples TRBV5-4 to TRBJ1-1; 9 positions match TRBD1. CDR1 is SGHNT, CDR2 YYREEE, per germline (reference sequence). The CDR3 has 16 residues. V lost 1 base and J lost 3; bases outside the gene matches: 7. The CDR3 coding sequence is TGTGCCAGCAGCTTGAGTACAGGGGGCCCTCACACTGAAGCTTTCTTT. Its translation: CASSLSTGGPHTEAFF.

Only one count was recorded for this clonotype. CDR3 amino acids: CSATGGGKNIQYF. The CDR3 DNA follows: TGCAGTGCTACAGGGGGTGGCAAAAACATTCAGTACTTC. J is TRBJ2-4 and V is TRBV20-1, with 7 nucleotides matching TRBD1. Unmatched junction bases numbered 3, after V lost 4 bases and J lost 3 bases. The germline gives CDR1 DFQATT, CDR2 SNEGSKA (reference sequence). This CDR3 has 13 amino acids.

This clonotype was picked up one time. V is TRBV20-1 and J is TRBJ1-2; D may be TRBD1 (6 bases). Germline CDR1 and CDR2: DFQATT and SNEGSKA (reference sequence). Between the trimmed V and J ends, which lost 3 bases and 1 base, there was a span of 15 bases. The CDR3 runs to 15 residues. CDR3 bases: TGCAGTGCTAGGGACAGCTCTGAGAGTAACTATGGCTACACCTTC. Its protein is CSARDSSESNYGYTF.